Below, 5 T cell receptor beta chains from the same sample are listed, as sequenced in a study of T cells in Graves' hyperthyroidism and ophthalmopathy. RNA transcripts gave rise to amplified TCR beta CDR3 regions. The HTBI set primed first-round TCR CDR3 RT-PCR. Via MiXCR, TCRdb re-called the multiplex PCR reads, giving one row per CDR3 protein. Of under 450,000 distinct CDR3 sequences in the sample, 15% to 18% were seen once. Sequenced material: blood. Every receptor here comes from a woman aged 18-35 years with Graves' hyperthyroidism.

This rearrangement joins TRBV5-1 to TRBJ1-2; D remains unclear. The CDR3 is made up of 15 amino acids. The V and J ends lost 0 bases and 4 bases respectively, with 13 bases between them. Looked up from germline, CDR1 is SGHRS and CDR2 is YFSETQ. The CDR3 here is CASSLVPVAAYGYTF. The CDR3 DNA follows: TGCGCCAGCAGCTTGGTTCCGGTAGCCGCCTATGGCTACACCTTC.

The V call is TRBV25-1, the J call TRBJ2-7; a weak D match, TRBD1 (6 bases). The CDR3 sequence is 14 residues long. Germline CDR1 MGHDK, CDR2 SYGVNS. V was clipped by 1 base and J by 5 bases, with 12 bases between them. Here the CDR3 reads CASSESGVLNEQYF. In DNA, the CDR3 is TGTGCCAGCAGTGAATCAGGGGTGCTCAACGAGCAGTACTTC.

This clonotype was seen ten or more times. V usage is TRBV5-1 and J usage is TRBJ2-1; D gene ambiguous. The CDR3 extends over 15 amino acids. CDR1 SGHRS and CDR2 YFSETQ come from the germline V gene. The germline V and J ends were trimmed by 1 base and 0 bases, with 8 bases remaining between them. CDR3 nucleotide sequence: TGCGCCAGCAGCTTGACAGCCCGCTCCTACAATGAGCAGTTCTTC. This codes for CASSLTARSYNEQFF.

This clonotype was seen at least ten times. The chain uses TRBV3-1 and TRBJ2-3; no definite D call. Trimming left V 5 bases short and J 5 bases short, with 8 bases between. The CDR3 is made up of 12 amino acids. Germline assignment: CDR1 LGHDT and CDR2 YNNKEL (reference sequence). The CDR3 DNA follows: TGTGCCAGCAGCAATTTTGGAGATACGCAGTATTTT. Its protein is CASSNFGDTQYF.

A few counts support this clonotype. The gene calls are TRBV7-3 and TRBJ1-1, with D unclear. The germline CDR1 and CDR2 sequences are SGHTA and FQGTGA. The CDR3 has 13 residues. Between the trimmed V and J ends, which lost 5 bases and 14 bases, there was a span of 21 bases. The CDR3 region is CASSPDGRGGNFF. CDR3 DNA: TGTGCCAGCAGCCCGGACGGGAGAGGTGGTAACTTCTTT.